One sample yielded the 10 T cell receptor beta chains listed below, sequenced in a study of T cell responses to AZD1222 COVID-19 vaccine. Generated by immunoSEQ multiplex PCR, the TCRdb table keeps only in-frame clones and is missing some. The sample lists approximately 140,000 clones, 92% occurring once. This specimen was peripheral blood, taken 28 days after the second AZD1222 dose. The origin of the receptors is an adult who received the AZD1222 COVID-19 vaccine.

This clone was counted once. CDR3 coding DNA: TGTGCCAGCAGCCGCCAGGACCAAGAGACCCAGTACTTC. Its translation: CASSRQDQETQYF. This chain uses TRBV7-3 with TRBJ2-5; D unclear. CDR1 and CDR2 from the germline V gene are SGHTA and FQGTGA. With 5 bases removed from V and 0 bases from J, the gap between germline ends came to 7 bases. The CDR3 totals 13 residues.

This chain connects TRBV28 to TRBJ1-1; D remains unclear. CDR1 and CDR2 from the germline V gene are MDHEN and SYDVKM. Trimming took 3 bases from V and 6 from J, leaving 8 bases between them. The CDR3 runs to 12 residues. CDR3 DNA: TGTGCCAGCAGTTTGGAAGGGTCTGAAGCTTTCTTT. This gives the protein CASSLEGSEAFF.

J is TRBJ1-2 and V is TRBV29-1; 7 bases align to TRBD1. After removal of 6 bases from V and 3 bases from J, the junction contained 10 bases not matched to a gene. CDR3 length: 14 residues. Germline loops: CDR1 SQVTM, CDR2 ANQGSEA. Written as DNA, the CDR3 is TGCAGCGTCGAACGTACCGGGACAGACTATGGCTACACCTTC. Amino acid sequence: CSVERTGTDYGYTF.

Points on this clone: The junction does not match germline at one end; this may be a read error. This sequence joins TRBV7-9 and TRBJ1-1; unclear D gene. Germline-derived CDR1 and CDR2 are SEHNR and FQNEAQ (reference sequence). The CDR3 contains 13 residues. CDR3 region: CASTLTANTEAFF. The CDR3 nucleotides read TGTGCCAGCACCTTAACAGCCAACACTGAAGCTTTCTTT.

The CDR3 region has the DNA TGTGCCAGCGGGTCGCTTAGCGGGAGCACAGATACGCAGTATTTT. Protein sequence: CASGSLSGSTDTQYF. The chain has TRBV6-4 and TRBJ2-3; 7 bases match TRBD2. Germline V gene sequence: CDR1 MRHNA, CDR2 SNTAGT. CDR3 length: 15 residues. J was trimmed by 0 bases and V by 8 bases; bases with no gene match: 8.

The chain uses TRBV18 and TRBJ1-5; D gene unclear. Between the trimmed V and J ends, which lost 2 bases and 3 bases, there was a span of 14 bases. CDR1 and CDR2 (germline): KGHSH, LQKENI. CDR3 size: 16 residues. The CDR3 nucleotides read TGTGCCAGCTCACCATGGGGTGAAGCCCCCAATCAGCCCCAGCATTTT. Translated, it gives CASSPWGEAPNQPQHF.

The chain joins TRBV29-1 to TRBJ2-5; the D gene is possibly TRBD1 (5 bases). V gave up 0 bases and J gave up 2 bases, with 10 bases separating them. The germline gives CDR1 SQVTM, CDR2 ANQGSEA. The CDR3 covers 14 residues. The CDR3 region is CSVEEPGRQETQYF. The CDR3 coding sequence is TGCAGCGTTGAAGAGCCAGGGCGACAAGAGACCCAGTACTTC. The full variable domain, completed using reference TRBV29-1 and TRBJ2-5, is SAVISQKPSRDICQRGTSLTIQCQVDSQVTMMFWYRQQPGQSLTLIATANQGSEATYESGFVIDKFPISRPNLTFSTLTVSNMSPEDSSIYLCSVEEPGRQETQYFGPGTRLLVL.

In the case of this clone: The junction differs from germline at one of its ends, possibly a read error. V and J are TRBV19 and TRBJ2-1; no reliable D call. CDR1 is LNHDA and CDR2 is SQIVND in the germline V gene (reference sequence). CDR3 length: 11 residues. CDR3 region: CASSVYYEQFF. CDR3 bases: TGTGCCAGTAGCGTCTACTATGAGCAGTTCTTC.

The chain recombines TRBV15 with TRBJ2-7; 8 positions agree with TRBD2. V gave up 5 bases and J gave up 12 bases; unmatched junction bases: 21. The germline CDR1 and CDR2 sequences are LNHNV and YYDKDF (reference sequence). This CDR3 has 16 amino acids. The CDR3 region is CATSELMSGSASVRYF. CDR3 in DNA: TGTGCCACCAGCGAACTAATGAGCGGGAGTGCCTCTGTTCGGTACTTC.

The chain combines TRBV9 with TRBJ2-1; D is perhaps TRBD2 (6 bases). Germline loops: CDR1 SGDLS, CDR2 YYNGEE. This CDR3 has 16 residues. The V end lost 0 bases, the J end lost 1 base, and 11 bases lay between the germline ends. The CDR3 DNA reads TGTGCCAGCAGCGTAGGGGGAGGTACATCCTACAATGAGCAGTTCTTC. Its protein product is CASSVGGGTSYNEQFF.